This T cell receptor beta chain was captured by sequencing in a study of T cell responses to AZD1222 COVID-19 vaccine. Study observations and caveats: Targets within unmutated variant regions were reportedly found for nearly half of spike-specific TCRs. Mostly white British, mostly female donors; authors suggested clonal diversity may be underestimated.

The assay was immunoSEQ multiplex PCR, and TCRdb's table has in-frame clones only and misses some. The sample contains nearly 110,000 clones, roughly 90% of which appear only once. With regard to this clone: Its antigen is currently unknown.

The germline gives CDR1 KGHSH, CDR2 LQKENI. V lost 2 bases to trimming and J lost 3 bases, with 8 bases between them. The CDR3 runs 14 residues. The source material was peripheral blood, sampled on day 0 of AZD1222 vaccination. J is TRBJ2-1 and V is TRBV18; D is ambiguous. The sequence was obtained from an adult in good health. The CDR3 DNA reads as TGTGCCAGCTCACCATCGACTGGCTACAATGAGCAGTTCTTC. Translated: CASSPSTGYNEQFF.